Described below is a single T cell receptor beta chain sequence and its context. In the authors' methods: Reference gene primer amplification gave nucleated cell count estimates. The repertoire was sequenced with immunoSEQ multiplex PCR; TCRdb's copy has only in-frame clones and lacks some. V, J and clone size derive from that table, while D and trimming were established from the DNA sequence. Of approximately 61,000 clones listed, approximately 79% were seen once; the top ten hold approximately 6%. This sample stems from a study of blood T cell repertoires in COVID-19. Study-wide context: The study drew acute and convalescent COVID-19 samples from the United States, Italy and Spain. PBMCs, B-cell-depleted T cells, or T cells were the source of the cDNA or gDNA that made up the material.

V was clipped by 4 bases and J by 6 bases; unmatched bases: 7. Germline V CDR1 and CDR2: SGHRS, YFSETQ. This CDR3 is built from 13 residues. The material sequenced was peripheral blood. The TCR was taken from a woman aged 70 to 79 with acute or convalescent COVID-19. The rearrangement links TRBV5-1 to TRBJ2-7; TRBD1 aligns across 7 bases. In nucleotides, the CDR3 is TGCGCCAGCAGCCAGGGGGTCGGAGGCGAGCAGTACTTC. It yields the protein CASSQGVGGEQYF.